The 18 T cell receptor beta chains below were found in one sample sequenced in a study of tumor T cells in aggressive B-cell lymphoma. Data came from immunoSEQ multiplex PCR; TCRdb stores just in-frame clones and leaves some out. The sample lists 9,500 to 12,000 clones, around 89% occurring once. The sample comprised tumor tissue. The receptors come from an adult with diffuse large B cell lymphoma.

This clone was picked up one time. Here the CDR3 DNA reads TGTGCCAGCAGTTGGAAAAGCGGGAGCGCCACAGATACGCAGTATTTT. As protein: CASSWKSGSATDTQYF. V is TRBV27 and J is TRBJ2-3, with 8 bases aligning to TRBD2. CDR3 length: 16 amino acids. The junction had 8 bases not matched to a gene; V was cut back by 4 bases and J by 2 bases. Germline V CDR1 and CDR2: MNHEY, SMNVEV (reference sequence).

This chain links TRBV4-2 with TRBJ2-7; TRBD1 aligns across 7 bases. Germline CDR1 is LGHNA and CDR2 is YNFKEQ. This CDR3 is 14 amino acids long. The V and J ends lost 4 bases and 0 bases, in that order; junction bases with no gene match: 3. The CDR3 DNA is TGTGCCAGCAGCCCTTGGGACAGCTCCTACGAGCAGTACTTC. This encodes CASSPWDSSYEQYF.

The V gene is TRBV4-2, the J gene TRBJ2-7; no reliable D call. Germline V lookup: CDR1 LGHNA, CDR2 YNFKEQ. V dropped 1 base and J dropped 0 bases, with 10 bases sitting between them. The CDR3 extends over 15 amino acids. CDR3 nucleotide sequence: TGTGCCAGCAGCCAAGCCAGGTATAGCTCCTACGAGCAGTACTTC. This codes for CASSQARYSSYEQYF.

The DNA of the CDR3 is TGTGCCAGCAGTTTATTGGCATACTCCTACAATGAGCAGTTCTTC. It encodes CASSLLAYSYNEQFF. V is TRBV27 and J is TRBJ2-1, with D unclear. Germline loops: CDR1 MNHEY, CDR2 SMNVEV (reference sequence). The CDR3 totals 15 residues. V was cut by 1 base and J by 0 bases, with 7 bases left in between.

The chain employs TRBV11-1 and TRBJ2-7; TRBD2 might be the D (6 bases). Trimming pared 2 bases from V and 3 bases from J, leaving 11 bases between. This CDR3 region has 14 residues. The germline V gene has CDR1 SGHAT and CDR2 FQDESV (reference sequence). The chain's CDR3 is CASSLRGNYYEQYF. The CDR3 DNA sequence: TGTGCCAGCAGCTTACGCGGGAATTACTACGAGCAGTACTTC.

The count of this clone is one. V gene TRBV19 combines with J gene TRBJ2-1; perhaps TRBD2 as D (5 bases). CDR1 LNHDA and CDR2 SQIVND come from the germline V gene (reference sequence). Trimming took 3 bases from V and 1 from J, leaving 7 bases between them. This CDR3 has 14 amino acids. CDR3 nucleotide sequence: TGTGCCAGTAGTATCGGCGGGTCCTACAATGAGCAGTTCTTC. It codes for CASSIGGSYNEQFF.

This clone showed up just a few times. The chain has TRBV28 and TRBJ1-1, with a possible D match to TRBD1 (5 bases). The V gene's germline CDR1 is MDHEN and CDR2 SYDVKM. This CDR3 contains 14 residues. V was trimmed by 6 bases and J by 0 bases, leaving 11 bases between them. The DNA of the CDR3 is TGTGCCAGCAGGCCAGGGTACATGAACACTGAAGCTTTCTTT. It codes for CASRPGYMNTEAFF. The variable domain in full, completed from reference TRBV28 and TRBJ1-1, reads DVKVTQSSRYLVKRTGEKVFLECVQDMDHENMFWYRQDPGLGLRLIYFSYDVKMKEKGDIPEGYSVSREKKERFSLILESASTNQTSMYLCASRPGYMNTEAFFGQGTRLTVV.

The chain couples TRBV27 to TRBJ2-2; TRBD2 is a possible D gene (5 bases). The V end was cut by 1 base, the J end by 1 base, with 7 bases between. The CDR3 runs to 15 residues. CDR1 and CDR2 (germline): MNHEY, SMNVEV (reference sequence). The CDR3 DNA is TGTGCCAGCAGTTTATTCCGGGGGAACACCGGGGAGCTGTTTTTT. Its protein is CASSLFRGNTGELFF.

This clone has just one count. The rearrangement uses TRBV15 and TRBJ1-2; no clear D gene. The germline V gene encodes CDR1 LNHNV and CDR2 YYDKDF (reference sequence). Trimming removed 0 bases from V and 1 base from J, with 3 bases in between. The CDR3 length is 13 residues. CDR3 sequence (DNA): TGTGCCACCAGCAGAGACCTTAACTATGGCTACACCTTC. Residues: CATSRDLNYGYTF.

The gene calls are TRBV10-2 and TRBJ2-3; 12 bases map to TRBD2. CDR3 size: 17 residues. Germline V CDR1 and CDR2: WSHSY, SAAADI. V was pared by 6 bases and J by 0 bases, with 7 bases of the junction left unmatched. The CDR3 DNA is TGCGCCAGCAGGCGACTAGCGGGAGCGGGGAGCACAGATACGCAGTATTTT. It specifies CASRRLAGAGSTDTQYF.

Notes on this clone: Other DNA variants within this sample encode the same CDR3. V and J are TRBV7-2 and TRBJ2-5, with D possibly TRBD2 on 6 matching bases. CDR1 and CDR2 from the germline V gene are SGHTA and FQGNSA. This CDR3 comprises 14 residues. V was cut by 0 bases and J by 2 bases, with 7 bases left in between. DNA for the CDR3: TGTGCCAGCAGCTTAGCGGGGGGACAAGAGACCCAGTACTTC. This codes for CASSLAGGQETQYF.

V is TRBV28 and J is TRBJ2-7; 8 bases fit TRBD2. Germline CDR1 reads MDHEN; CDR2 reads SYDVKM. Trimming removed 7 bases from V and 8 bases from J; junction bases left unmatched: 19. There are 16 residues in the CDR3. The CDR3 sequence: CASTSSGRGAEGKQYF. The CDR3 DNA reads as TGTGCCAGCACGTCTTCCGGGAGGGGAGCTGAGGGGAAGCAGTACTTC.

The chain has TRBV15 and TRBJ2-5, with D possibly matching TRBD1 (5 bases). In germline, CDR1 is LNHNV, CDR2 YYDKDF (reference sequence). The CDR3 contains 15 residues. Trimming removed 1 base at V and 1 base at J, with 10 bases between. This chain's CDR3 is CATSRGGDPQETQYF. CDR3 in DNA: TGTGCCACCAGCAGAGGGGGCGATCCCCAAGAGACCCAGTACTTC.

This clone is a singleton in its sample. This chain uses TRBV6-5 with TRBJ2-5; D not resolved. Trimming removed 6 bases at V and 5 bases at J, with 16 bases between. The CDR3 loop spans 14 amino acids. The germline V gene has CDR1 MNHEY and CDR2 SVGAGI. CDR3 sequence (DNA): TGTGCCAGCAGCCTGACTTATCGGCCGGAGACCCAGTACTTC. It specifies CASSLTYRPETQYF.

The sample holds one count of this clone. This chain uses TRBV7-9 with TRBJ2-3, with 8 bases aligning to TRBD2. CDR1 is SEHNR, CDR2 FQNEAQ, per germline (reference sequence). V was clipped by 2 bases and J by 5 bases; unmatched bases: 6. The CDR3 totals 15 residues. The CDR3 reads CASSLRSAGGDTQYF. CDR3 coding DNA: TGTGCCAGCAGCTTACGGTCCGCGGGAGGAGATACGCAGTATTTT.

The V gene is TRBV28, the J gene TRBJ2-1, with a tentative D call TRBD1 (8 bases). The V gene's germline CDR1 is MDHEN and CDR2 SYDVKM. The CDR3 has 15 residues. V was cut by 6 bases and J by 8 bases, with 20 bases left in between. CDR3 bases: TGTGCCAGCAGGTCACAGGGGGGAGGGTTGGATGAGCAGTTCTTC. Protein sequence: CASRSQGGGLDEQFF. Complete variable domain (other parts from reference TRBV28 and TRBJ2-1): DVKVTQSSRYLVKRTGEKVFLECVQDMDHENMFWYRQDPGLGLRLIYFSYDVKMKEKGDIPEGYSVSREKKERFSLILESASTNQTSMYLCASRSQGGGLDEQFFGPGTRLTVL.

The rearrangement links TRBV2 to TRBJ1-3; D is possibly TRBD1 (6 bases). The V end lost 4 bases, the J end lost 9 bases, and 19 bases lay between the germline ends. Germline V gene sequence: CDR1 SNHLY, CDR2 FYNNEI. The CDR3 loop spans 15 amino acids. The CDR3 here is CASSASRGALGTIYF. CDR3 bases: TGTGCCAGCAGTGCGTCGCGGGGGGCTCTTGGCACCATATATTTT. The full variable domain, rest sourced from reference TRBV2 and TRBJ1-3, is EPEVTQTPSHQVTQMGQEVILRCVPISNHLYFYWYRQILGQKVEFLVSFYNNEISEKSEIFDDQFSVERPDGSNFTLKIRSTKLEDSAMYFCASSASRGALGTIYFGEGSWLTVV.

This clone was found once. Written as DNA, the CDR3 is TGTGCCAGCAGCCAAGAAAGTTGGGGCGGGAGTAAAACAGATACGCAGTATTTT. The encoded protein is CASSQESWGGSKTDTQYF. The chain has TRBV4-2 and TRBJ2-3; TRBD2 matches 7 bases. CDR1 LGHNA and CDR2 YNFKEQ come from the germline V gene. CDR3 size: 18 residues. Unmatched junction bases numbered 12, after V lost 0 bases and J lost 3 bases.